This TCR beta chain was identified in a study of blood T cell repertoires in COVID-19. Study information: Recovery among Cohort 3 donors was established by two negative PCRs, clearance, or symptom resolution.

Recruits, aged roughly 18 to 95 years, lived in roughly 22 US areas. In the authors' workflow: It was from reference gene primer amplification that nucleated cell counts were estimated. The protocol was immunoSEQ multiplex PCR, while the TCRdb copy is restricted to in-frame clones and leaves out a portion. V, J and clone size are those of that table, while D and trimming were read from the DNA. This table holds around 200,000 clones, roughly nine tenths found once. This clonotype originated in a woman aged 45-59 years in a cohort exposed to, infected with or recovered from COVID-19 (not recorded which). The sequenced material came from PBMCs or T cells enriched from blood (not recorded which).

This CDR3 reads CASSLTGTETQYF. The CDR3 DNA follows: TGTGCCAGCAGTTTAACAGGCACAGAGACCCAGTACTTC. The chain combines TRBV12-3 or TRBV12-4 with TRBJ2-5; TRBD1 is a possible D gene (5 bases). The length of the CDR3 is 13 residues. The V end was cut by 2 bases, the J end by 4 bases, with 8 bases between.